The 18 T cell receptor beta chains below come from one sample, sequenced in a study of response to subunit inactivated influenza vaccine. TCRdb reanalysed the RT-PCR reads using MiXCR and keeps one entry per CDR3 protein. Of under 550,000 distinct CDR3 sequences in the sample, approximately 6.9% were seen once. This specimen consisted of PBMCs from blood, obtained roughly 24 months after vaccination. Receptors were obtained from a man aged 45 to 70 who received an inactivated influenza vaccine.

This clonotype has at least ten counts. V and J are TRBV5-1 and TRBJ2-5; D may be TRBD2 (5 bases). CDR3 length: 14 amino acids. V shed 1 base and J shed 3 bases, with 10 bases lying between them. CDR1 is SGHRS and CDR2 is YFSETQ in the germline V gene. CDR3 DNA: TGCGCCAGCAGCTTGTTCGGGGTTGAAGAGACCCAGTACTTC. It yields the protein CASSLFGVEETQYF.

In its sample, this clonotype was seen many times. The chain employs TRBV19 and TRBJ2-1; 7 bases are shared with TRBD2. CDR1 and CDR2 from the germline V gene are LNHDA and SQIVND (reference sequence). The CDR3 extends over 15 amino acids. Trimming removed 5 bases from V and 6 bases from J; junction bases left unmatched: 10. Here the CDR3 DNA reads TGTGCCAGTAGTCAGCGGGGTAAGCCTTTCAATGAGCAGTTCTTC. Its translation: CASSQRGKPFNEQFF.

The V and J genes are TRBV7-2 and TRBJ1-3, with D hard to call. This CDR3 has 14 residues. V shed 5 bases and J shed 1 base, with 9 bases lying between them. Germline CDR1 and CDR2: SGHTA and FQGNSA. Here the CDR3 reads CASSRGQSGNTIYF. For the CDR3, the DNA is TGTGCCAGCAGCCGAGGGCAGTCTGGAAACACCATATATTTT.

This clonotype was picked up many times. The chain uses TRBV11-2 and TRBJ2-5; weak D call: TRBD1 (6 bases). The ends were cut back, 0 bases at V and 5 bases at J, with 10 bases in the middle. CDR3 length: 14 amino acids. The germline gives CDR1 SGHAT, CDR2 FQNNGV. The CDR3 loop reads CASSLDWGRETQYF. The CDR3 coding sequence is TGTGCCAGCAGCTTAGATTGGGGGCGGGAGACCCAGTACTTC.

This clonotype was recorded many times. V gene TRBV4-2 combines with J gene TRBJ2-5, with 14 bases identical to TRBD2. The CDR3 has 18 amino acids. Trimming removed 3 bases from V and 7 bases from J; junction bases left unmatched: 13. The germline gives CDR1 LGHNA, CDR2 YNFKEQ. The CDR3 DNA follows: TGTGCCAGCAGCCAGGGACTAGCGGGGGCGTTCAGCGTGGGGACCCAGTACTTC. Translated, it gives CASSQGLAGAFSVGTQYF.

The sample holds many counts of this clonotype. The chain has TRBV6-1 and TRBJ1-2; maybe TRBD1 (6 bases). This CDR3 spans 17 amino acids. Deletions cut 3 bases from V and 2 bases from J, with 19 bases between. Germline V gene sequence: CDR1 MNHNS, CDR2 SASEGT. In nucleotides, the CDR3 is TGTGCCAGCAGTGATCTTTCCCGGACAGAGACAAACTATGGCTACACCTTC. Protein product: CASSDLSRTETNYGYTF.

The chain combines TRBV29-1 with TRBJ1-1, with a tentative D call TRBD1 (5 bases). V was trimmed by 3 bases and J by 7 bases, leaving 15 bases between them. The CDR3 totals 13 residues. Germline V CDR1 and CDR2: SQVTM, ANQGSEA. CDR3 nucleotides: TGCAGCGTTGACCGCGGGGCCTCTGGTGAAGCTTTCTTT. This codes for CSVDRGASGEAFF.

V usage is TRBV5-1 and J usage is TRBJ2-5; 15 bases are a match to TRBD2. Germline values: CDR1 SGHRS, CDR2 YFSETQ. V gave up 0 bases and J gave up 2 bases; unmatched junction bases: 2. This CDR3 spans 17 amino acids. The CDR3 reads CASSLDGTSGGQETQYF. For the CDR3, the DNA is TGCGCCAGCAGCTTGGACGGGACTAGCGGGGGGCAAGAGACCCAGTACTTC.

The V gene is TRBV20-1, the J gene TRBJ2-1; 8 bases fit TRBD1. This CDR3 has 14 amino acids. V shed 6 bases, J shed 9 bases, and the junction held 13 bases outside the gene matches. CDR1 is DFQATT and CDR2 is SNEGSKA in the germline V gene (reference sequence). CDR3 DNA sequence: TGCAGTGCATCCGGGACAGGCGAAGTGGGTGAGCAGTTCTTC. This gives the protein CSASGTGEVGEQFF.

This rearrangement joins TRBV21-1 to TRBJ1-2; the DNA was not used to check the table's D call, TRBD1. TRBV21-1 is given as a pseudogene. This CDR3 region has 11 residues. CDR3 amino acids: CAPQGPGGYTF. The CDR3 region has the DNA TGTGCCCCCCAGGGGCCGGGCGGCTACACCTTC.

This clonotype was observed a handful of times. This sequence joins TRBV20-1 and TRBJ2-6; 9 bases line up with TRBD2. The CDR3 contains 16 residues. CDR1 and CDR2 from the germline V gene are DFQATT and SNEGSKA (reference sequence). The V and J ends lost 4 bases and 0 bases, in that order; junction bases with no gene match: 4. CDR3 in amino acids: CSATGLADSGANVLTF. The CDR3 DNA sequence: TGCAGTGCTACGGGACTAGCCGACTCTGGGGCCAACGTCCTGACTTTC.

This clonotype was recorded a few times. The chain joins TRBV6-5 to TRBJ2-5; possible D gene TRBD1, 5 bases. Germline CDR1 and CDR2: MNHEY and SVGAGI. The CDR3 length is 14 residues. Trimming left V 0 bases short and J 0 bases short, with 5 bases between. The CDR3 DNA follows: TGTGCCAGCAGTTACTCCAGGGACCAAGAGACCCAGTACTTC. Translating gives CASSYSRDQETQYF.

This chain joins TRBV7-2 and TRBJ1-2; D is unresolved. Germline assignment: CDR1 SGHTA and CDR2 FQGNSA. Trimming shortened V by 0 bases and J by 8 bases, and 13 bases separated the two germline ends. This CDR3 spans 14 amino acids. The CDR3 protein is CASSLALPRGGYTF. CDR3 sequence (DNA): TGTGCCAGCAGCTTAGCTCTCCCTCGAGGCGGCTACACCTTC.

This clonotype was observed a few times. The chain recombines TRBV20-1 with TRBJ2-2, with TRBD2 identical over 8 bases. Germline loops: CDR1 DFQATT, CDR2 SNEGSKA (reference sequence). With 3 bases clipped from V and 6 bases from J, the junction kept 6 bases outside the gene matches. CDR3 length equals 14 residues. The CDR3 loop is CSASGGASAGELFF. CDR3 DNA sequence: TGCAGTGCTAGCGGGGGGGCTAGCGCCGGGGAGCTGTTTTTT.

This chain joins TRBV6-1 and TRBJ2-1; 13 bases map to TRBD2. The V segment lost 6 bases and the J segment 5 bases; nucleotides outside the gene matches: 4. Germline CDR1 and CDR2: MNHNS and SASEGT. The CDR3 contains 15 residues. The chain's CDR3 is CASSTTSGGNNEQFF. CDR3 sequence (DNA): TGTGCCAGCAGCACGACTAGCGGGGGGAACAATGAGCAGTTCTTC.

This clonotype was found a few times. J is TRBJ1-4 and V is TRBV20-1; D ambiguous. This CDR3 has 12 amino acids. The ends were cut back, 5 bases at V and 8 bases at J, with 12 bases in the middle. CDR1 DFQATT and CDR2 SNEGSKA come from the germline V gene (reference sequence). CDR3 in amino acids: CSAPKSGEKLFF. In DNA, the CDR3 is TGCAGTGCTCCCAAGTCGGGGGAAAAACTGTTTTTT.

This clonotype was observed at least ten times. The CDR3 DNA reads as TGTGCCAGCAGTTTACGGGATATCTCCAATCAGCCCCAGCATTTT. Translation gives CASSLRDISNQPQHF. The V and J genes are TRBV12-3 or TRBV12-4 and TRBJ1-5; D unclear. The V end was cut by 2 bases, the J end by 3 bases, with 11 bases between. The CDR3 runs 15 residues.

In its sample, this clonotype was seen a few times. The rearrangement uses TRBV12-5 and TRBJ2-2; D may be TRBD2 (5 bases). V gave up 5 bases and J gave up 5 bases, with 12 bases separating them. The V gene's germline CDR1 is LGHNT and CDR2 FRNRAP. The CDR3 covers 14 residues. DNA for the CDR3: TGTGCTAGTGGTCCGGGGATGAGTACCGGGGAGCTGTTTTTT. This codes for CASGPGMSTGELFF.